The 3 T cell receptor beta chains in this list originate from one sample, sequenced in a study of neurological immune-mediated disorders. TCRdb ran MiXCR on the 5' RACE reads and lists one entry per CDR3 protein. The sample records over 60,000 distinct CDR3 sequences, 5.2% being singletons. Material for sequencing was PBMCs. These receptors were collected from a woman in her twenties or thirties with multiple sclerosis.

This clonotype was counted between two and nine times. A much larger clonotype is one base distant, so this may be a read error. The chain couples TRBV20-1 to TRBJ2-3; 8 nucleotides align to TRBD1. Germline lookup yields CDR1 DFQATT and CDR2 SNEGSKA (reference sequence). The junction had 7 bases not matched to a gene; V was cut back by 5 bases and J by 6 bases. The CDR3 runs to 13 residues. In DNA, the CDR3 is TGCAGTGCTCCAGGGGGCAGCCGGGATACGCAGTATTTT. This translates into CSAPGGSRDTQYF.

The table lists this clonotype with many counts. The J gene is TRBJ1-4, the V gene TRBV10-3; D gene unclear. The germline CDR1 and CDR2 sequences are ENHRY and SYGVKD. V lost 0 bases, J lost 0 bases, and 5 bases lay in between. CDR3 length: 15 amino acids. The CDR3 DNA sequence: TGTGCCATCAGTGAGTCCAAAGCAACTAATGAAAAACTGTTTTTT. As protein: CAISESKATNEKLFF.

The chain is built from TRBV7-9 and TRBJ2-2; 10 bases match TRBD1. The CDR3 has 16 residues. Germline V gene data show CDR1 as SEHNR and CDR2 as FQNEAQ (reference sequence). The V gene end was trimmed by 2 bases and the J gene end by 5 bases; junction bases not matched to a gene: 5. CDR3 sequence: CASSLSRQGATGELFF. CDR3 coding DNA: TGTGCCAGCAGCTTATCGCGACAGGGGGCTACCGGGGAGCTGTTTTTT.